One T cell receptor (beta chain) is described in this entry. Its specificity is not known. The assay was immunoSEQ multiplex PCR, and TCRdb's table has in-frame clones only and misses some. This sample has 150,000 to 200,000 clones, with about 89% found just once. This sample stems from a study of T cell responses to AZD1222 COVID-19 vaccine. Whole-study findings and limits: Recipients of AZD1222 seropositive at baseline numbered only five or six. The donor cohort was predominantly white British with a female majority, and clonal diversity may have been underestimated. Dominant CD4 TCR responses targeted spike regions 160-218 and 743-854.

This CDR3 region has 16 residues. Germline V CDR1 and CDR2: PRHDT, FYEKMQ (reference sequence). The ends were cut back, 4 bases at V and 0 bases at J, with 13 bases in the middle. Sequencing was performed on peripheral blood, taken on day 0 of AZD1222 vaccination. This chain joins TRBV13 and TRBJ1-3, with D unresolved. The source of this sequence is an adult in good health. The CDR3 loop is CASSSTTYRSGNTIYF. DNA for the CDR3: TGTGCCAGCAGCTCCACGACCTACCGCTCTGGAAACACCATATATTTT.